Listed below are T cell receptor beta chains from one sample, sequenced in a study of patients and donors after allogeneic stem cell transplantation. TCRdb redid the calling of the RT-PCR reads with MiXCR, one entry per CDR3 protein. The table records roughly 960,000 distinct CDR3 sequences, about a sixth of them present only once. Sequenced: blood, either unsorted or a sorted T cell fraction (not recorded which). The origin of the receptors is a human donor who was either an allogeneic HSCT recipient or a stem cell or donor lymphocyte infusion donor (not recorded which). It is not recorded whose cells these are; they may come from a transplant donor. The CDR3 runs from the conserved cysteine through the conserved F or W. The D gene is left open where the match is weak. Size tells how often a clone was seen (once, few, many) or the class of an expanded clone, and some rows leave it out.

d_call	clone_size	v_call	j_call	cdr3_nt	cdr3_aa
-	many	TRBV12-5	TRBJ2-7	TGTGCTAGTGGTTCAAACCGACAGGTGATTTCCTACGAGCAGTACTTC	CASGSNRQVISYEQYF
TRBD1	-	TRBV6-5	TRBJ1-2	TGTGCCAGCAGTTACTCTCAGCCGGGACAGGGATCTGGCTATGGCTACACCTTC	CASSYSQPGQGSGYGYTF
TRBD1	-	TRBV30	TRBJ1-2	TGTGCCTGGAGGGGGACAGCGATACTCTATGGCTACACCTTC	CAWRGTAILYGYTF
-	few	TRBV7-9	TRBJ1-1	TGTGCCAGCAGCTTATTGGGGCGCCTATTGATCACTGAAGCTTTCTTT	CASSLLGRLLITEAFF
-	-	TRBV27	TRBJ2-7	TGTGCCAGCAGTTTAAAGGTAATAGGCGAGCAGTACTTC	CASSLKVIGEQYF
TRBD2	-	TRBV20-1	TRBJ2-2	TGCAGTGCTCAGCGGGGGGACGGGGAGCTGTTTTTT	CSAQRGDGELFF
TRBD2	-	TRBV5-1	TRBJ2-2	TGCGCCAGCAGCGGACAACGGCGGGGGGGCACCGGGGAGCTGTTTTTT	CASSGQRRGGTGELFF
TRBD2	-	TRBV12-3/TRBV12-4	TRBJ2-1	TGTGCCAGCAACCCTACTAGCGGGGGCCACAATGAGCAGTTCTTC	CASNPTSGGHNEQFF
TRBD1	many	TRBV4-1	TRBJ2-5	TGTGCCAGCAGCCGGGGACAGTACCAAGAGACCCAGTACTTC	CASSRGQYQETQYF
-	few	TRBV11-3	TRBJ2-5	TGTGCCAGCAGCTCGTCAAACAAAGAGACCCAGTACTTC	CASSSSNKETQYF
-	-	TRBV30	TRBJ2-7	TGTGCCTCCGCGGACATAGCCTACGAGCAGTACTTC	CASADIAYEQYF
-	-	TRBV10-3	TRBJ2-1	TGTGCCATCAGTGACAGACTGGCCGTTAATGAGCAGTTCTTC	CAISDRLAVNEQFF
-	few	TRBV4-1	TRBJ2-7	TGCGCCAGCAGAGGCGGCAGGGCCTACGAGCAGTACTTC	CASRGGRAYEQYF
-	few	TRBV5-8	TRBJ2-4	TGTGCCAGCAGCTTGGGGGGGGCGGCCAAAAACATTCAGTACTTC	CASSLGGAAKNIQYF
TRBD1	-	TRBV27	TRBJ2-7	TGTGCCAGCAGTACCCTTAAGGGGGCCTCCTACGAGCAGTACTTC	CASSTLKGASYEQYF
TRBD2	few	TRBV10-3	TRBJ2-3	TGTGCCATCAGGACTAGCGGGAGCCCAGATACGCAGTATTTT	CAIRTSGSPDTQYF
TRBD1	-	TRBV6-1	TRBJ2-1	TGTGCCAGCAGTCGGGACAGGGGGCAAGGGCAGTTCTTC	CASSRDRGQGQFF
-	few	TRBV20-1	TRBJ1-1	TGCAGTGCTAGCCGGGCGAGGAACACTGAAGCTTTCTTT	CSASRARNTEAFF
-	-	TRBV6-5	TRBJ1-5	TGTGCCAGCAGTTTTCACCGGGACGGTGATCAGCCCCAGCATTTT	CASSFHRDGDQPQHF
TRBD1	few	TRBV5-1	TRBJ2-2	TGCGCCAGCGGATTAGTCGACAGGGCGGCGATCGCCGGGGAGCTGTTTTTT	CASGLVDRAAIAGELFF
TRBD1	few	TRBV28	TRBJ2-3	TGTGCCAGCAGTGACAACAGGGGAGTAAAAGATACGCAGTATTTT	CASSDNRGVKDTQYF
-	many	TRBV9	TRBJ2-1	TGTGCCAGCAGCGTGGATGGCAGGCGGGTTGAGCAGTTCTTC	CASSVDGRRVEQFF
TRBD2	many	TRBV5-6	TRBJ2-3	TGTGCCAGCAGTCCGACGGGGGGGGGCACAGATACGCAGTATTTT	CASSPTGGGTDTQYF
TRBD2	-	TRBV5-1	TRBJ2-7	TGCGCCAGCAGCGGCACCGGGACTACATACGAGCAGTACTTC	CASSGTGTTYEQYF
TRBD1	few	TRBV5-1	TRBJ1-2	TGCGCCAGCAGAACCGACAGGGGTCATGGCTACACCTTC	CASRTDRGHGYTF
-	-	TRBV7-2	TRBJ1-5	TGTGCCAGCAGCTTAGATGGGGCGCGTAGCAATCAGCCCCAGCATTTT	CASSLDGARSNQPQHF
-	few	TRBV27	TRBJ1-6	TGTGCCAGCAGTTTTTTAAAGTCACCCCTCCACTTT	CASSFLKSPLHF
-	-	TRBV9	TRBJ2-7	TGTGCCAGCAGCGTAGCCCCCGGGGGACAAATCTACGAGCAGTACTTC	CASSVAPGGQIYEQYF
-	many	TRBV29-1	TRBJ1-1	TGCAGCGTTGATGAGGGAGCTGAAGCTTTCTTT	CSVDEGAEAFF